Listed here are 18 T cell receptor beta chains from one sample, sequenced in a study of glioma-infiltrating T cells after dendritic cell vaccination. Produced via immunoSEQ multiplex PCR; TCRdb's table is partial and in-frame only. Of more than 85,000 clones in the sample, around 89% are singletons; the top ten hold approximately 2.7%. Time point indicated: after dendritic cell vaccination, including at tumor progression/relapse. The starting material was blood, obtained after dendritic cell vaccination. The receptors were sampled from a human donor with glioblastoma.

This clone was detected a few times. The rearrangement joins TRBV19 to TRBJ2-5, with a possible D match to TRBD1 (6 bases). Germline V gene lookup returns CDR1 LNHDA and CDR2 SQIVND (reference sequence). The V end was cut by 7 bases, the J end by 3 bases, with 15 bases between. CDR3 length: 14 residues. The CDR3 nucleotides read TGTGCCAGTAACAATAGAGGGGGAGAAGAGACCCAGTACTTC. Protein product: CASNNRGGEETQYF.

The chain combines TRBV19 with TRBJ1-4; D is undetermined. Germline V gene data show CDR1 as LNHDA and CDR2 as SQIVND (reference sequence). Trimming took 7 bases from V and 3 from J, leaving 9 bases between them. The CDR3 spans 13 residues. As DNA, the CDR3 is TGTGCCAGTACGGGTAGGCCTAATGAAAAACTGTTTTTT. Translating it yields CASTGRPNEKLFF. Full variable domain (rest looked up from reference TRBV19 and TRBJ1-4): DGGITQSPKYLFRKEGQNVTLSCEQNLNHDAMYWYRQDPGQGLRLIYYSQIVNDFQKGDIAEGYSVSREKKESFPLTVTSAQKNPTAFYLCASTGRPNEKLFFGSGTQLSVL.

The CDR3 loop is CASSLMSGNSGELFF. The CDR3 DNA sequence: TGTGCCAGCAGCTTAATGTCAGGGAATTCCGGGGAGCTGTTTTTT. The chain couples TRBV7-6 to TRBJ2-2; weak D call: TRBD1 (5 bases). Between the trimmed V and J ends, which lost 2 bases and 6 bases, there was a span of 13 bases. Germline CDR1 and CDR2: SGHVS and FNYEAQ. The CDR3 is made up of 15 amino acids.

There are a few counts of this clone. The chain has TRBV5-6 and TRBJ2-7; 12 bases map to TRBD2. The CDR3 consists of 17 residues. V trimming: 5 bases; J trimming: 2 bases; junction bases outside the gene matches: 11. CDR1 and CDR2 from the germline V gene are SGHDT and YYEEEE. The CDR3 reads CASRPGLAGPTTYEQYF. CDR3 DNA sequence: TGTGCCAGCAGACCGGGACTAGCGGGTCCCACTACCTACGAGCAGTACTTC.

The J gene is TRBJ2-5, the V gene TRBV10-3, with TRBD2 as a possible D gene (6 bases). V gave up 3 bases and J gave up 5 bases, with 16 bases separating them. The germline V gene encodes CDR1 ENHRY and CDR2 SYGVKD. The CDR3 loop spans 15 amino acids. CDR3 bases: TGTGCCATCAGTGATATCAAATCCGGAGGGGAGACCCAGTACTTC. Residues: CAISDIKSGGETQYF.

The rearrangement uses TRBV18 and TRBJ1-1, with 7 bases that match TRBD1. The V gene end was trimmed by 0 bases and the J gene end by 8 bases; junction bases not matched to a gene: 3. The length of the CDR3 is 13 residues. CDR1 and CDR2 from the germline V gene are KGHSH and LQKENI. The CDR3: CASSPPTGSEAFF. Written as DNA, the CDR3 is TGTGCCAGCTCACCACCGACAGGGTCCGAAGCTTTCTTT.

The rearrangement joins TRBV19 to TRBJ2-2; 8 bases map to TRBD1. CDR3 length: 14 residues. The ends lost 5 bases at V and 6 bases at J; junction bases unmatched: 5. The germline V gene encodes CDR1 LNHDA and CDR2 SQIVND (reference sequence). The CDR3 is CASSLDRDSGELFF. DNA for the CDR3: TGTGCCAGTAGTTTGGACAGGGATTCCGGGGAGCTGTTTTTT.

V gene TRBV11-2 combines with J gene TRBJ2-7; TRBD2 is a possible D gene (6 bases). The CDR3 has 12 residues. V lost 8 bases, J lost 5 bases, and 13 bases lay in between. Germline V CDR1 and CDR2: SGHAT, FQNNGV. The CDR3 loop is CASGIWGDEQYF. The DNA of the CDR3 is TGTGCCAGCGGGATTTGGGGGGACGAGCAGTACTTC.

The V call is TRBV7-9, the J call TRBJ1-5, with a tentative D call TRBD1 (5 bases). The V and J ends lost 1 base and 0 bases respectively, with 7 bases between them. The CDR3 length is 15 residues. Germline-derived CDR1 and CDR2 are SEHNR and FQNEAQ (reference sequence). The CDR3 spells CASSLGQISNQPQHF. The CDR3 nucleotides are TGTGCCAGCAGCTTAGGACAGATTAGCAATCAGCCCCAGCATTTT.

This clone was seen once. The chain joins TRBV6-5 to TRBJ2-7, with D possibly matching TRBD2 (5 bases). Germline loops: CDR1 MNHEY, CDR2 SVGAGI. CDR3 size: 15 residues. Trimming took 5 bases from V and 6 from J, leaving 20 bases between them. CDR3 DNA: TGTGCCAGCAGTCAGTTCTCGGGGATCACTCGCGAGCAGTACTTC. It yields the protein CASSQFSGITREQYF.

The chain uses TRBV19 and TRBJ2-3; 9 bases are shared with TRBD2. Losses at the gene ends were 10 bases for V and 5 bases for J; bases not matched to a gene: 10. This CDR3 comprises 14 residues. From germline, CDR1 is LNHDA and CDR2 SQIVND (reference sequence). The CDR3 nucleotides read TGTGCCACCGCCTGGCGGGAGGGTAGAGATACGCAGTATTTT. As protein: CATAWREGRDTQYF.

V is TRBV10-3 and J is TRBJ2-2; 7 nucleotides agree with TRBD1. V shed 0 bases, J shed 4 bases, and the junction held 8 bases outside the gene matches. The CDR3 covers 17 residues. Germline V CDR1 and CDR2: ENHRY, SYGVKD. This CDR3 is CAISESGTATGTGELFF. CDR3 coding DNA: TGTGCCATCAGTGAGTCGGGGACAGCCACGGGCACCGGGGAGCTGTTTTTT.

This clone is a singleton in its sample. V is TRBV10-3 and J is TRBJ1-2, with D hard to call. Germline assignment: CDR1 ENHRY and CDR2 SYGVKD. Trimming shortened V by 4 bases and J by 2 bases, and 11 bases separated the two germline ends. CDR3 size: 14 residues. The CDR3 DNA is TGTGCCATCAGTGTGCGGGGAAGCAACTATGGCTACACCTTC. This gives the protein CAISVRGSNYGYTF.

The rearrangement joins TRBV11-2 to TRBJ2-5, with D perhaps matching TRBD2 (5 bases). V lost 1 base and J lost 4, with 10 bases in between. Germline CDR1 and CDR2: SGHAT and FQNNGV. The CDR3 is made up of 14 amino acids. The CDR3 protein is CASSLAGWLETQYF. In DNA form, the CDR3 reads TGTGCCAGCAGCTTAGCGGGGTGGTTAGAGACCCAGTACTTC.

This clone is a singleton in its sample. The rearrangement links TRBV9 to TRBJ2-1, with TRBD1 identical over 8 bases. Trimming took 5 bases from V and 8 from J; bases not matched to a gene: 6. Looked up from germline, CDR1 is SGDLS and CDR2 is YYNGEE. The CDR3 runs 13 residues. CDR3 region: CASRDRVNDEQFF. DNA of the CDR3: TGTGCCAGCAGGGACAGGGTAAACGATGAGCAGTTCTTC.

The chain uses TRBV5-6 and TRBJ1-1, with D perhaps TRBD1 (6 bases). The germline V and J ends were trimmed by 0 bases and 5 bases, with 14 bases remaining between them. Germline-derived CDR1 and CDR2 are SGHDT and YYEEEE. The CDR3 is 15 residues long. CDR3 loop: CASSLAGEPGTEAFF. CDR3 nucleotides: TGTGCCAGCAGCTTGGCAGGGGAACCCGGAACTGAAGCTTTCTTT. The full variable domain, its missing parts supplied by reference TRBV5-6 and TRBJ1-1, is DAGVTQSPTHLIKTRGQQVTLRCSPKSGHDTVSWYQQALGQGPQFIFQYYEEEERQRGNFPDRFSGHQFPNYSSELNVNALLLGDSALYLCASSLAGEPGTEAFFGQGTRLTVV.

The chain employs TRBV10-3 and TRBJ1-1; D perhaps matches TRBD1 (6 bases). Germline values: CDR1 ENHRY, CDR2 SYGVKD. CDR3 size: 14 residues. Between the trimmed V and J ends, which lost 4 bases and 6 bases, there was a span of 15 bases. CDR3 sequence (DNA): TGTGCCATCAGTGGGATCACAGGGTCCCCTGAAGCTTTCTTT. This sequence encodes CAISGITGSPEAFF.

The J gene is TRBJ2-1, the V gene TRBV11-2, with 8 bases lining up with TRBD1. The length of the CDR3 is 17 residues. After removal of 5 bases from V and 1 base from J, the junction contained 10 bases not matched to a gene. Germline V gives CDR1 SGHAT, CDR2 FQNNGV. CDR3 DNA sequence: TGTGCCAGCAGCGGGGGACAGGTCATTGGGTCCTACAATGAGCAGTTCTTC. Encoded protein: CASSGGQVIGSYNEQFF.